This T cell receptor (beta chain) was identified during a study of OX40 agonist ivuxolimab in advanced cancers. The wider study: The group had a mean age of about 60 years, ranged from roughly 23 to 90, and was just under 85% male.

Concerning this clone itself: Its target is not known.

Method: immunoSEQ multiplex PCR; TCRdb's copy keeps in-frame clones and lacks some. The data show more than 40,000 clones, 90% to 95% seen once. The CDR3 extends over 15 amino acids. From germline, CDR1 is SGHTA and CDR2 FQGNSA. V dropped 2 bases and J dropped 8; count of bases not matched to a gene: 9. Study-level results: In a subset of nonresponders, normalized T-cell clonal expansion was also low.

This clonotype originated in an adult with an advanced solid tumor such as melanoma, head and neck, liver or kidney cancer. The chain carries TRBV7-2 and TRBJ2-1, with TRBD2 matching over 7 bases. Sequencing was performed on CD4+ or CD8+ T cells sorted from blood, taken in a trial of the OX40 agonist ivuxolimab. This CDR3 reads CASSLMLGLGDEQFF. The CDR3 nucleotides read TGTGCCAGCAGCTTAATGCTCGGACTAGGGGATGAGCAGTTCTTC.